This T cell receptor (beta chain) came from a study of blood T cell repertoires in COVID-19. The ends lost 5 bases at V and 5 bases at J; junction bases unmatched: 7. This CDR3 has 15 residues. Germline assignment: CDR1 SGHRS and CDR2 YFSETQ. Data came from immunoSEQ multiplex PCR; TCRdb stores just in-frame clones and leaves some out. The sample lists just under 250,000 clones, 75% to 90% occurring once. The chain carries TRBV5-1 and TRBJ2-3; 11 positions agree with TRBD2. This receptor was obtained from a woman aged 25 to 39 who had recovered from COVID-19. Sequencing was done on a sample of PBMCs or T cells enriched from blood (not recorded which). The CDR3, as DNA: TGCGCCAGCAGTGATACTAGCGGGAGTCAAGATACGCAGTATTTT. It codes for CASSDTSGSQDTQYF.